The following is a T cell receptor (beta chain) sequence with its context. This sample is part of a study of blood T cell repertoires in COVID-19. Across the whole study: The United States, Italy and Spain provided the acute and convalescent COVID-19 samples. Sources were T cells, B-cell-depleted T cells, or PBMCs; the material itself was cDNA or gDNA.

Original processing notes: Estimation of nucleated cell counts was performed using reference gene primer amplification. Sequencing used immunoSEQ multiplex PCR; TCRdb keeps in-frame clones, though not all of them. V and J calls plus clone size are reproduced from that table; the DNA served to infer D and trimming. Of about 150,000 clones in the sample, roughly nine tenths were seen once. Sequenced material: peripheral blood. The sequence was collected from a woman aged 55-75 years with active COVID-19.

CDR3 sequence (DNA): TGTGCCAGCAGCCAGGGGGACAGGGGATATGGCTACACCTTC. Its protein product is CASSQGDRGYGYTF. This chain links TRBV4-2 with TRBJ1-2; 10 bases align to TRBD1. This CDR3 has 14 amino acids. CDR1 and CDR2 from the germline V gene are LGHNA and YNFKEQ. Losses at the gene ends were 3 bases for V and 5 bases for J; bases not matched to a gene: 3.